This TCR beta chain was captured by sequencing in a study of CD8+CD57+ T cells in acquired aplastic anemia. This clonotype was counted once. Investigators profiled TCR beta VDJ and CDR3 from genomic DNA template. From the reads, TCRdb called clonotypes with MiXCR, one entry per CDR3 protein. The sample has 400,000 to 500,000 distinct CDR3 sequences; roughly 68% are singletons. This clonotype was obtained from a human donor in good health, serving as a control. The sample was sorted CD4+, CD8+, or CD8+CD57+ T cells (not recorded which) from PBMCs.

The CDR3 DNA follows: TGCAGTGCTTACTGGACGGGGACTAACTATGGCTACACCTTC. The encoded protein is CSAYWTGTNYGYTF. The chain employs TRBV20-1 and TRBJ1-2; D not certain. Germline CDR1 and CDR2: DFQATT and SNEGSKA (reference sequence). CDR3 length: 14 amino acids. V gave up 5 bases and J gave up 0 bases, with 13 bases separating them.